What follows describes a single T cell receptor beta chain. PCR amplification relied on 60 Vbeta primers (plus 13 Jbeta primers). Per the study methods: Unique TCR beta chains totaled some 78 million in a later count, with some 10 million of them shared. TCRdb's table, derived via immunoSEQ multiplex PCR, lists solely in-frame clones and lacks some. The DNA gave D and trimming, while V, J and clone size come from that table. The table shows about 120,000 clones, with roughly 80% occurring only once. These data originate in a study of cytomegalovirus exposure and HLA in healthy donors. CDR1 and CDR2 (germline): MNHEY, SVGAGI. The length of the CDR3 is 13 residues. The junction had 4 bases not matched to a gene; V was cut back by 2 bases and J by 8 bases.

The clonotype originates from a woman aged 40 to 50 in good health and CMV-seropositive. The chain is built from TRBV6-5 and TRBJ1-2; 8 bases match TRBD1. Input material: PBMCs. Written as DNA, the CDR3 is TGTGCCAGCAGTTACGCGGACAGGGTCGGCTACACCTTC. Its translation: CASSYADRVGYTF.